This entry is about one T cell receptor beta chain. Per the germline V gene, CDR1 is SGHNT and CDR2 is YENEEA. After removal of 3 bases from V and 10 bases from J, the junction contained 9 bases not matched to a gene. CDR3 size: 15 residues. Recovered status applied to Cohort 3 donors who had two consecutive negative PCRs. It also applied to those with clearance or with symptom resolution. This sample stems from a study of blood T cell repertoires in COVID-19. Overall study: PBMCs, B-cell-depleted T cells, or T cells were the source of the cDNA or gDNA that made up the material.

In the source study's methods: Estimation of nucleated cell counts was performed using reference gene primer amplification. Data came from immunoSEQ multiplex PCR; TCRdb stores just in-frame clones and leaves some out. That table furnishes V, J and clone size, whereas the DNA furnished D and trimming. The sample lists approximately 250,000 clones; around 90% were seen once. This chain joins TRBV11-3 and TRBJ1-1; 12 bases map to TRBD1. This receptor was obtained from a woman aged 25 to 39 who had recovered from COVID-19. Sequencing was carried out using PBMCs or T cells enriched from blood (not recorded which). CDR3 sequence reads: CASSFRDRDRGRAFF. The DNA for the CDR3 is TGTGCCAGCAGCTTCAGGGACCGGGACAGGGGGCGAGCTTTCTTT. The whole variable domain, filled in from reference TRBV11-3 and TRBJ1-1, reads EAGVVQSPRYKIIEKKQPVAFWCNPISGHNTLYWYLQNLGQGPELLIRYENEEAVDDSQLPKDRFSAERLKGVDSTLKIQPAELGDSAVYLCASSFRDRDRGRAFFGQGTRLTVV.